Shown below are 9 T cell receptor beta chains from a single sample sequenced in a study of shared clonotypes between healthy human individuals. Produced via immunoSEQ multiplex PCR; TCRdb's table is partial and in-frame only. Among more than 1,200,000 clones listed, approximately 98.5% were seen once. Specimen: naive CD4+ T cells sorted from blood. Noted subset: CD45RA+ positively selected. Receptors originate from a man aged 30 to 45 in good health.

This chain links TRBV18 with TRBJ2-1; D gene unclear. The length of the CDR3 is 16 residues. From germline, CDR1 is KGHSH and CDR2 LQKENI. V lost 1 base and J lost 4, with 14 bases in between. The CDR3 spells CASSPLSRRSYNEQFF. CDR3 sequence (DNA): TGTGCCAGCTCACCACTTTCCCGACGGTCATACAATGAGCAGTTCTTC.

The chain uses TRBV6-1 and TRBJ1-2; D is perhaps TRBD1 (6 bases). The CDR3 sequence is 13 residues long. Trimming took 6 bases from V and 9 from J, leaving 17 bases between them. CDR1 and CDR2 from the germline V gene are MNHNS and SASEGT. CDR3 DNA sequence: TGTGCCAGCAGAGCCAACAGGGATTTGAGCTACACCTTC. It encodes CASRANRDLSYTF.

V is TRBV27 and J is TRBJ1-5; perhaps TRBD1 as D (5 bases). CDR1 MNHEY and CDR2 SMNVEV come from the germline V gene (reference sequence). V lost 0 bases and J 5 bases, leaving 17 bases between the germline ends. The CDR3 totals 17 residues. The CDR3 coding sequence is TGTGCCAGCAGTTTATCCGGGACCCCCAGAGATTATCAGCCCCAGCATTTT. This translates into CASSLSGTPRDYQPQHF.

This clone was seen only a few times. Other DNA sequences of this sample code for an identical CDR3. The chain uses TRBV5-1 and TRBJ2-7; D possibly corresponds to TRBD1 (5 bases). The V end lost 0 bases, the J end lost 0 bases, and 7 bases lay between the germline ends. CDR3 length equals 14 residues. In germline, CDR1 is SGHRS, CDR2 YFSETQ. The CDR3 loop is CASSLDGASYEQYF. The DNA of the CDR3 is TGCGCCAGCAGCTTGGATGGGGCCTCCTACGAGCAGTACTTC.

The table lists this clone with a count of one. The chain employs TRBV19 and TRBJ1-2, with 7 bases lining up with TRBD1. Germline trimming cut 3 bases from V and 7 bases from J; bases unmatched to any gene: 5. Germline CDR1 is LNHDA and CDR2 is SQIVND (reference sequence). CDR3 length: 13 amino acids. CDR3 sequence: CASSIQGVGGYTF. CDR3 DNA sequence: TGTGCCAGTAGTATCCAGGGGGTTGGTGGCTACACCTTC.

The chain has TRBV19 and TRBJ1-1; D is ambiguous. The CDR3 length is 14 residues. CDR1 is LNHDA, CDR2 SQIVND, per germline (reference sequence). Trimming took 7 bases from V and 2 from J, leaving 14 bases between them. The CDR3 sequence: CASTGPRSNTEAFF. DNA of the CDR3: TGTGCCAGTACTGGACCGAGATCAAACACTGAAGCTTTCTTT.

This clone came up once. The rearrangement links TRBV11-3 to TRBJ2-1, with 16 bases matching TRBD2. V was clipped by 5 bases and J by 9 bases; unmatched bases: 7. CDR1 and CDR2 (germline): SGHNT, YENEEA. CDR3 size: 16 residues. CDR3 region: CASSIGGTSGRGEQFF. The CDR3 bases are TGTGCCAGCAGCATAGGGGGGACTAGCGGGAGGGGTGAGCAGTTCTTC.

The chain has TRBV5-1 and TRBJ2-5, with 7 bases lining up with TRBD1. CDR1 SGHRS and CDR2 YFSETQ come from the germline V gene. The CDR3 is 14 residues long. The V segment lost 3 bases and the J segment 0 bases; nucleotides outside the gene matches: 2. The CDR3 spells CASSWQGDQETQYF. Written as DNA, the CDR3 is TGCGCCAGCAGCTGGCAGGGGGACCAAGAGACCCAGTACTTC. Based on the CDR3 plus reference TRBV5-1 and TRBJ2-5, the full variable domain is KAGVTQTPRYLIKTRGQQVTLSCSPISGHRSVSWYQQTPGQGLQFLFEYFSETQRNKGNFPGRFSGRQFSNSRSEMNVSTLELGDSALYLCASSWQGDQETQYFGPGTRLLVL.

V usage is TRBV7-2 and J usage is TRBJ2-3; 10 nucleotides agree with TRBD2. Trimming took 5 bases from V and 6 from J; bases not matched to a gene: 5. This CDR3 is 14 amino acids long. The germline gives CDR1 SGHTA, CDR2 FQGNSA. The CDR3 spells CASSSSGRWDTQYF. The CDR3 nucleotides are TGTGCCAGCAGCAGTAGCGGGAGGTGGGATACGCAGTATTTT.